This TCR beta chain was captured in a study of T cell responses to AZD1222 COVID-19 vaccine. Background on the study: Pooling was applied to second doses at about 4 or about 12 weeks.

Sequencing was performed with immunoSEQ multiplex PCR; in TCRdb, only in-frame clones are kept and a portion is missing. The sample records about 130,000 clones, about 89% being singletons. To note about this clone: The antigen is undetermined.

General study points: The number of AZD1222 recipients seropositive at baseline was only five to seven. When two AZD1222 doses had been given, Spike-specific TCR breadth and depth rose. The sample set comprised mostly white British donors with more females, and clonal diversity was possibly underestimated.

Germline values: CDR1 MNHEY, CDR2 SMNVEV (reference sequence). V was trimmed by 2 bases and J by 9 bases, leaving 11 bases between them. The CDR3 totals 14 residues. The sequenced sample was peripheral blood, obtained on day 0 of AZD1222 vaccination. This TCR was recovered from an adult in good health. The J gene is TRBJ1-6, the V gene TRBV27; weak D call: TRBD1 (5 bases). The CDR3: CASSLGGSSSPLHF. The CDR3 nucleotides read TGTGCCAGCAGTTTAGGGGGTAGTAGTTCACCCCTCCACTTT.